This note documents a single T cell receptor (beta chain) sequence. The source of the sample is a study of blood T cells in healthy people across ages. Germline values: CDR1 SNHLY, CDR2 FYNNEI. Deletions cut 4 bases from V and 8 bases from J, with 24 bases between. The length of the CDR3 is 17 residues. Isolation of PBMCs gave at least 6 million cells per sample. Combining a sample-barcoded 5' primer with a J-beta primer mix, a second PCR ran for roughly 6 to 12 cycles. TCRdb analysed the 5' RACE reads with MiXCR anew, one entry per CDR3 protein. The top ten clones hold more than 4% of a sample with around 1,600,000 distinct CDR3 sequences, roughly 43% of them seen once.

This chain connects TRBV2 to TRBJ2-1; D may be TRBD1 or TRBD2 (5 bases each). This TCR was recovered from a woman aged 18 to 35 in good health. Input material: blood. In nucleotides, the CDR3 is TGTGCCAGCAGTGTAAAATTCCGGGACCTCGGTACCGATGAGCAGTTCTTC. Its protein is CASSVKFRDLGTDEQFF.